A single sample is the source of the 15 T cell receptor beta chains below, sequenced in a study of T cell changes during pregnancy in multiple sclerosis. Using immunoSEQ multiplex PCR, the repertoire was profiled, and TCRdb retains in-frame clones only, with some absent. This table holds tens of thousands of clones, 93% found once. Sample: peripheral blood, taken in the second trimester of pregnancy. Receptors originate from a female donor in good health, enrolled as a control in a pregnancy study.

The CDR3 loop reads CASSYSTSGNTDTQYF. For the CDR3, the DNA is TGTGCCAGCAGTTACTCGACTAGCGGAAACACAGATACGCAGTATTTT. The chain links TRBV6-6 to TRBJ2-3; 9 bases align to TRBD2. CDR3 size: 16 residues. Looked up from germline, CDR1 is MNHNY and CDR2 is SVGAGI (reference sequence). The junction had 3 bases not matched to a gene; V was cut back by 0 bases and J by 2 bases.

V is TRBV4-1 and J is TRBJ1-6; the match to TRBD1 covers 7 bases. From germline, CDR1 is MGHRA and CDR2 YSYEKL. CDR3 length: 18 residues. Trimming at V came to 0 bases and at J to 4 bases, leaving 9 bases not matched to a gene. The CDR3 reads CASSQEWGQLNYNSPLHF. The CDR3 coding sequence is TGCGCCAGCAGCCAAGAATGGGGACAGCTGAATTATAATTCACCCCTCCACTTT.

The chain carries TRBV19 and TRBJ2-5; a possible D gene is TRBD2 (5 bases). Germline V CDR1 and CDR2: LNHDA, SQIVND (reference sequence). Trimming shortened V by 5 bases and J by 4 bases, and 14 bases separated the two germline ends. There are 14 residues in the CDR3. In nucleotides, the CDR3 is TGTGCCAGTAGTTCACGACTGGGGAGAGAGACCCAGTACTTC. It encodes CASSSRLGRETQYF.

This chain uses TRBV9 with TRBJ2-7; 10 bases fit TRBD1. Germline lookup yields CDR1 SGDLS and CDR2 YYNGEE. Losses at the gene ends were 3 bases for V and 0 bases for J; bases not matched to a gene: 0. This CDR3 has 14 amino acids. CDR3 bases: TGTGCCAGCAGCGGGACAGGGGGCTCCTACGAGCAGTACTTC. Its protein product is CASSGTGGSYEQYF.

This chain uses TRBV19 with TRBJ2-7, with TRBD1 identical over 11 bases. This CDR3 is 17 amino acids long. Germline V gives CDR1 LNHDA, CDR2 SQIVND (reference sequence). After removal of 0 bases from V and 3 bases from J, the junction contained 7 bases not matched to a gene. In DNA, the CDR3 is TGTGCCAGTAGTATAGAAGCTTTTGGGACAGGGGGCTACGAGCAGTACTTC. It translates to CASSIEAFGTGGYEQYF.

V gene TRBV7-2 combines with J gene TRBJ1-6; TRBD1 matches 9 bases. J gave up 8 bases and V 5 bases, and 7 bases lay outside the gene matches. The CDR3 has 15 residues. In germline, CDR1 is SGHTA, CDR2 FQGNSA. Here the CDR3 DNA reads TGTGCCAGCAGCGCCGGGACAGGGAATTATTCACCCCTCCACTTT. Amino acids: CASSAGTGNYSPLHF.

The chain carries TRBV11-2 and TRBJ2-2, with D perhaps matching TRBD2 (6 bases). CDR3 length equals 16 residues. The germline gives CDR1 SGHAT, CDR2 FQNNGV. V gave up 4 bases and J gave up 6 bases, with 18 bases separating them. Here the CDR3 reads CASSYVSSENAGELFF. The CDR3 nucleotides are TGTGCCAGCAGCTATGTTTCTAGCGAAAACGCCGGGGAGCTGTTTTTT.

The chain joins TRBV15 to TRBJ2-7; TRBD2 aligns across 9 bases. V was clipped by 0 bases and J by 3 bases; unmatched bases: 6. The CDR3 has 16 residues. CDR1 and CDR2 (germline): LNHNV, YYDKDF (reference sequence). The CDR3 nucleotides are TGTGCCACCAGCAGAGATTTGGCGGGGGGGCTCTACGAGCAGTACTTC. Residues: CATSRDLAGGLYEQYF.

J is TRBJ1-2 and V is TRBV13; TRBD1 agrees at 10 bases. This CDR3 is 15 amino acids long. The ends lost 4 bases at V and 7 bases at J; junction bases unmatched: 9. Germline V gene lookup returns CDR1 PRHDT and CDR2 FYEKMQ (reference sequence). The DNA of the CDR3 is TGTGCCAGCAGCTCCGCCGGGACAGGGGTGCTTGGCTACACCTTC. Translating gives CASSSAGTGVLGYTF.

V and J are TRBV5-1 and TRBJ1-2; TRBD1 matches 8 bases. The CDR3 consists of 14 residues. The J segment lost 2 bases and the V segment lost 0 bases, leaving 0 bases of the junction unmatched. Germline V gene lookup returns CDR1 SGHRS and CDR2 YFSETQ. This CDR3 reads CASSLDRGNYGYTF. The CDR3 DNA reads as TGCGCCAGCAGCTTGGACAGGGGGAACTATGGCTACACCTTC.

This chain links TRBV11-2 with TRBJ2-2; 7 nucleotides align to TRBD1. V dropped 2 bases and J dropped 6; count of bases not matched to a gene: 15. Germline CDR1 and CDR2: SGHAT and FQNNGV. The CDR3 is 18 amino acids. This chain's CDR3 is CASSLTHGAGGRSGELFF. The DNA for the CDR3 is TGTGCCAGCAGCTTAACTCACGGGGCAGGGGGAAGGTCCGGGGAGCTGTTTTTT.

The V call is TRBV7-9, the J call TRBJ2-7; no reliable D call. Looked up from germline, CDR1 is SEHNR and CDR2 is FQNEAQ (reference sequence). CDR3 length equals 13 residues. Trimming stripped 1 base from V and 3 bases from J, with 7 bases between. CDR3: CASSLGSNYEQYF. In DNA form, the CDR3 reads TGTGCCAGCAGCTTAGGCAGTAACTACGAGCAGTACTTC.

The chain links TRBV7-3 to TRBJ1-2; tentatively, D is TRBD1 (5 bases). V lost 1 base and J 4 bases, leaving 7 bases between the germline ends. The CDR3 sequence is 13 residues long. The germline gives CDR1 SGHTA, CDR2 FQGTGA. CDR3 bases: TGTGCCAGCAGCTTAAGGGGGGGCTATGGCTACACCTTC. It specifies CASSLRGGYGYTF.

V is TRBV5-5 and J is TRBJ1-4, with 8 bases that match TRBD1. V shed 0 bases and J 3 bases; nucleotides not matched to a gene: 4. Germline CDR1 reads SGHKS; CDR2 reads YYEKEE (reference sequence). The CDR3 sequence is 16 residues long. The CDR3 sequence: CASSLATGAANEKLFF. The CDR3 DNA reads as TGTGCCAGCAGCTTGGCGACAGGGGCAGCTAATGAAAAACTGTTTTTT. The variable domain in full, with the rest retrieved from reference TRBV5-5 and TRBJ1-4, is DAGVTQSPTHLIKTRGQQVTLRCSPISGHKSVSWYQQVLGQGPQFIFQYYEKEERGRGNFPDRFSARQFPNYSSELNVNALLLGDSALYLCASSLATGAANEKLFFGSGTQLSVL.

For the CDR3, the DNA is TGTGCCAGCAGCTTAAATTTATTATCCGGGGAGCTGTTTTTT. Translation: CASSLNLLSGELFF. This chain links TRBV7-7 with TRBJ2-2; the D is unclear. The germline V gene has CDR1 SSHAT and CDR2 FNYEAQ (reference sequence). The CDR3 length is 14 residues. V was cut by 2 bases and J by 6 bases, with 10 bases left in between.